These 9 T cell receptor beta chains share one sample of origin, sequenced in a study of shared clonotypes between healthy human individuals. The data were produced by immunoSEQ multiplex PCR, yet TCRdb's version contains in-frame clones alone and is incomplete. This sample has approximately 2.5 million clones; around nine tenths occur once, and the top ten carry about 0.13%. Specimen: naive CD4+ T cells sorted from blood. Subset defined: CD45RA+ positively selected. These receptors originate from a man younger than 35 in good health.

This sequence joins TRBV18 and TRBJ1-5, with D unresolved. CDR3 length: 15 amino acids. CDR1 and CDR2 from the germline V gene are KGHSH and LQKENI. The germline V and J ends were trimmed by 3 bases and 0 bases, with 9 bases remaining between them. CDR3 coding DNA: TGTGCCAGCTCACCTGGGGAGAGTAGCAATCAGCCCCAGCATTTT. This codes for CASSPGESSNQPQHF. The full variable domain, its missing parts supplied by reference TRBV18 and TRBJ1-5, is NAGVMQNPRHLVRRRGQEARLRCSPMKGHSHVYWYRQLPEEGLKFMVYLQKENIIDESGMPKERFSAEFPKEGPSILRIQQVVRGDSAAYFCASSPGESSNQPQHFGDGTRLSIL.

This clone has a single count. The CDR3, as DNA: TGTGCCAGTAGTACCGCCCGGGACGGGACTCTTCAGTACTTC. Translation gives CASSTARDGTLQYF. The V and J genes are TRBV19 and TRBJ2-4; TRBD2 is a possible D gene (6 bases). CDR3 size: 14 residues. Germline assignment: CDR1 LNHDA and CDR2 SQIVND (reference sequence). V gave up 4 bases and J gave up 11 bases, with 18 bases separating them.

In its sample, this clone was seen a few times. The DNA of the CDR3 is TGTGCCAGCAGTGAAGGGGGCCGGGGGGATCCCCAGCATTTT. Translating gives CASSEGGRGDPQHF. This chain joins TRBV2 and TRBJ1-5; D possibly corresponds to TRBD1 (5 bases). The CDR3 covers 14 residues. The germline V gene has CDR1 SNHLY and CDR2 FYNNEI. Trimming removed 1 base at V and 10 bases at J, with 14 bases between.

The chain has TRBV19 and TRBJ2-7; 9 bases are shared with TRBD1. The CDR3 runs 14 residues. Per the germline V gene, CDR1 is LNHDA and CDR2 is SQIVND (reference sequence). Trimming at V came to 9 bases and at J to 2 bases, leaving 8 bases not matched to a gene. The CDR3 loop reads CASASTGGPYEQYF. DNA for the CDR3: TGTGCCAGCGCCTCTACAGGGGGCCCCTACGAGCAGTACTTC.

In this sample, this clone turned up once. CDR3 amino acids: CASSPDTPGNTIYF. DNA for the CDR3: TGTGCCAGCAGCCCAGACACACCTGGAAACACCATATATTTT. This sequence joins TRBV7-2 and TRBJ1-3; D is ambiguous. Germline CDR1 SGHTA, CDR2 FQGNSA. The germline V and J ends were trimmed by 5 bases and 2 bases, with 10 bases remaining between them. The CDR3 loop spans 14 amino acids. The variable domain in full, with the rest retrieved from reference TRBV7-2 and TRBJ1-3, is GAGVSQSPSNKVTEKGKDVELRCDPISGHTALYWYRQSLGQGLEFLIYFQGNSAPDKSGLPSDRFSAERTGGSVSTLTIQRTQQEDSAVYLCASSPDTPGNTIYFGEGSWLTVV.

The rearrangement uses TRBV5-1 and TRBJ2-2, with D maybe TRBD2 (5 bases). The germline V gene has CDR1 SGHRS and CDR2 YFSETQ. This CDR3 has 14 amino acids. V was shortened by 5 bases and J by 3 bases, with 11 bases between the two germline ends. The CDR3 nucleotides are TGCGCCAGCAGGGCCGCGGGTTACACCGGGGAGCTGTTTTTT. Its protein product is CASRAAGYTGELFF.

V gene TRBV27 combines with J gene TRBJ2-2, with D hard to call. Trimming cost V 6 bases and J 7 bases, with 9 bases left between them. The CDR3 runs to 12 residues. Germline assignment: CDR1 MNHEY and CDR2 SMNVEV (reference sequence). CDR3 residues: CASRREVGELFF. DNA for the CDR3: TGTGCCAGCAGGAGAGAGGTCGGGGAGCTGTTTTTT.

J is TRBJ2-6 and V is TRBV6-1; no firm D call. V was cut by 4 bases and J by 0 bases, with 7 bases left in between. CDR1 and CDR2 (germline): MNHNS, SASEGT. This CDR3 is built from 15 residues. The DNA of the CDR3 is TGTGCCAGCAGTGTGCAGCACTCTGGGGCCAACGTCCTGACTTTC. Translating it yields CASSVQHSGANVLTF.

The chain joins TRBV6-5 to TRBJ1-1, with D perhaps TRBD1 (6 bases). There are 15 residues in the CDR3. V lost 5 bases and J lost 5, with 18 bases in between. Germline V gene sequence: CDR1 MNHEY, CDR2 SVGAGI. DNA for the CDR3: TGTGCCAGCAGTCCGAGCTCGGGGGCGCATACTGAAGCTTTCTTT. Protein product: CASSPSSGAHTEAFF.